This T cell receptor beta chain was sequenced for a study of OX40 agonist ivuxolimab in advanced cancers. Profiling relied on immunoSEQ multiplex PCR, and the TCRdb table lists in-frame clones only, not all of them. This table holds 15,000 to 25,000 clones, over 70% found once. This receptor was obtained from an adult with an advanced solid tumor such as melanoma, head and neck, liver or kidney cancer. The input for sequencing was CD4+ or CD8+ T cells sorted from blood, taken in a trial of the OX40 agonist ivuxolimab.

For the CDR3, the DNA is TGTGCCAGCAGCCGACTAGCGGGAGGGGATACGCAGTATTTT. It codes for CASSRLAGGDTQYF. The chain is built from TRBV7-9 and TRBJ2-3; 14 nucleotides align to TRBD2. This CDR3 is 14 amino acids long. In germline, CDR1 is SEHNR, CDR2 FQNEAQ (reference sequence). The J segment lost 6 bases and the V segment lost 5 bases, leaving 1 base of the junction unmatched.